One sample yielded the 30 T cell receptor beta chains listed below, sequenced in a study of cytomegalovirus exposure and HLA in healthy donors. This PCR relied on a set of 60 Vbeta primers and 13 Jbeta primers. The method was immunoSEQ multiplex PCR; TCRdb's version includes in-frame clones alone and lacks a portion of them. The table records over 100,000 clones, around 8.5% of them present only once. The sequenced material came from PBMCs. The receptors come from a man between 40 and 49 years old in good health and CMV-seronegative.

The chain joins TRBV19 to TRBJ2-1, with 9 bases fitting TRBD2. Germline CDR1 LNHDA, CDR2 SQIVND (reference sequence). The CDR3 runs 16 residues. V lost 3 bases, J lost 0 bases, and 3 bases stayed unmatched. The CDR3 coding sequence is TGTGCCAGTAGTATTCTAGCGGGGAGCTCCTACAATGAGCAGTTCTTC. Translated, it gives CASSILAGSSYNEQFF.

This chain connects TRBV27 to TRBJ2-5; 14 nucleotides match TRBD2. The germline gives CDR1 MNHEY, CDR2 SMNVEV (reference sequence). This CDR3 spans 19 amino acids. Trimming removed 2 bases from V and 5 bases from J; junction bases left unmatched: 13. CDR3 loop: CASSLRAWTSGGLLETQYF. CDR3 sequence (DNA): TGTGCCAGCAGTTTACGGGCCTGGACTAGCGGGGGGTTGTTGGAGACCCAGTACTTC.

The table lists this clone with a few counts. The rearrangement joins TRBV9 to TRBJ2-1; D is perhaps TRBD2 (6 bases). The length of the CDR3 is 14 residues. V lost 2 bases and J lost 4, with 10 bases in between. The germline CDR1 and CDR2 sequences are SGDLS and YYNGEE. The CDR3 DNA sequence: TGTGCCAGCAGCGTGTCGGGACTGTACAATGAGCAGTTCTTC. Amino acid sequence: CASSVSGLYNEQFF.

In DNA, the CDR3 is TGTGCCAGCAGTGCCAGGGGGCGCGTAGGTGGCTACACCTTC. This translates into CASSARGRVGGYTF. The chain joins TRBV6-5 to TRBJ1-2; 8 bases are a match to TRBD1. Unmatched junction bases numbered 9, after V lost 5 bases and J lost 7 bases. Germline CDR1 reads MNHEY; CDR2 reads SVGAGI. CDR3 length: 14 amino acids.

The chain couples TRBV5-1 to TRBJ2-3, with TRBD1 as a possible D gene (6 bases). Germline-derived CDR1 and CDR2 are SGHRS and YFSETQ. V was trimmed by 0 bases and J by 2 bases, leaving 10 bases between them. There are 15 residues in the CDR3. CDR3 sequence reads: CASSLDRVFTDTQYF. The CDR3 bases are TGCGCCAGCAGCTTGGACAGGGTCTTCACAGATACGCAGTATTTT. Full variable domain (missing parts from reference TRBV5-1 and TRBJ2-3): KAGVTQTPRYLIKTRGQQVTLSCSPISGHRSVSWYQQTPGQGLQFLFEYFSETQRNKGNFPGRFSGRQFSNSRSEMNVSTLELGDSALYLCASSLDRVFTDTQYFGPGTRLTVL.

The table lists this clone with a few counts. The V call is TRBV9, the J call TRBJ1-3; 9 bases agree with TRBD1. V lost 4 bases, J lost 4 bases, and 3 bases stayed unmatched. The CDR3 covers 14 residues. CDR1 SGDLS and CDR2 YYNGEE come from the germline V gene. CDR3 in amino acids: CASSLTGGGNTIYF. CDR3 nucleotide sequence: TGTGCCAGCAGCTTGACAGGGGGAGGAAACACCATATATTTT.

In this sample, this clone turned up a few times. V usage is TRBV29-1 and J usage is TRBJ1-1; perhaps TRBD1 as D (5 bases). V lost 6 bases to trimming and J lost 11 bases, with 16 bases between them. Germline assignment: CDR1 SQVTM and CDR2 ANQGSEA. The length of the CDR3 is 11 residues. In nucleotides, the CDR3 is TGCAGCGTCGCAGAGGCAGGGTGGGCTTTCTTT. Amino acids: CSVAEAGWAFF.

The chain uses TRBV4-3 and TRBJ2-1, with a tentative D call TRBD2 (5 bases). Trimming pared 1 base from V and 12 bases from J, leaving 7 bases between. Germline V CDR1 and CDR2: LGHNA, YSLEER. The CDR3 sequence is 11 residues long. CDR3 in amino acids: CASSQGLAQFF. Here the CDR3 DNA reads TGCGCCAGCAGCCAAGGGCTAGCGCAGTTCTTC.

This clone was seen a handful of times. The chain links TRBV27 to TRBJ1-2; D gene uncertain. CDR1 and CDR2 (germline): MNHEY, SMNVEV (reference sequence). CDR3 size: 14 residues. Deletions cut 5 bases from V and 4 bases from J, with 14 bases between. In DNA, the CDR3 is TGTGCCAGCAGTCCCCTTAACATTGGCTATGGCTACACCTTC. This gives the protein CASSPLNIGYGYTF.

A few counts support this clone. V and J are TRBV7-9 and TRBJ2-3, with 8 bases matching TRBD2. This CDR3 region has 16 residues. Germline V lookup: CDR1 SEHNR, CDR2 FQNEAQ (reference sequence). The ends lost 4 bases at V and 0 bases at J; junction bases unmatched: 6. DNA of the CDR3: TGTGCCAGCAGCTCCCTAGAGCGGGGGAGCACAGATACGCAGTATTTT. It specifies CASSSLERGSTDTQYF.

The chain uses TRBV7-6 and TRBJ2-7; 10 bases match TRBD1. CDR3 size: 17 residues. Germline CDR1 reads SGHVS; CDR2 reads FNYEAQ. After removal of 1 base from V and 2 bases from J, the junction contained 8 bases not matched to a gene. The CDR3 DNA sequence: TGTGCCAGCAGCTTAGGGCCCCGGACAGGGGGGACCTACGAGCAGTACTTC. Protein product: CASSLGPRTGGTYEQYF.

The chain links TRBV2 to TRBJ1-4; 9 bases agree with TRBD1. In germline, CDR1 is SNHLY, CDR2 FYNNEI. This CDR3 spans 14 amino acids. V dropped 7 bases and J dropped 7; count of bases not matched to a gene: 7. CDR3 nucleotide sequence: TGTGCCAGCACGGGGACAGGGAGAGGTGAAAAACTGTTTTTT. It codes for CASTGTGRGEKLFF.

This clone showed up just a few times. The chain has TRBV6-6 and TRBJ1-2; a possible D gene is TRBD1 (6 bases). CDR3 length: 15 amino acids. V was clipped by 8 bases and J by 6 bases, with 22 bases between them. Per germline, CDR1 MNHNY and CDR2 SVGAGI (reference sequence). CDR3 region: CASLAFTGMGDGYTF. Here the CDR3 DNA reads TGTGCCAGCCTCGCCTTTACAGGGATGGGCGATGGCTACACCTTC.

This clone has more than one count but fewer than ten. The chain employs TRBV7-2 and TRBJ1-2; D not resolved. V was shortened by 1 base and J by 0 bases, with 6 bases between the two germline ends. This CDR3 is 14 amino acids long. Per the germline V gene, CDR1 is SGHTA and CDR2 is FQGNSA. CDR3 coding DNA: TGTGCCAGCAGCTTAGGTGCTACTAACTATGGCTACACCTTC. Encoded protein: CASSLGATNYGYTF.

Only a few counts were recorded for this clone. This chain connects TRBV6-1 to TRBJ2-7; the D gene is possibly TRBD2 (6 bases). Trimming left V 8 bases short and J 4 bases short, with 18 bases between. This CDR3 spans 14 amino acids. In germline, CDR1 is MNHNS, CDR2 SASEGT. Here the CDR3 DNA reads TGTGCCAGCTCGCCGGGCTCCGCGGGGTACGAGCAGTACTTC. Protein product: CASSPGSAGYEQYF.

The chain couples TRBV7-9 to TRBJ1-1, with a tentative D call TRBD1 (6 bases). The V end was cut by 1 base, the J end by 1 base, with 13 bases between. The CDR3 is made up of 16 amino acids. Germline CDR1 SEHNR, CDR2 FQNEAQ (reference sequence). In DNA form, the CDR3 reads TGTGCCAGCAGCTTAGGTTGGGGGCCAAGGAACACTGAAGCTTTCTTT. Protein: CASSLGWGPRNTEAFF.

This clone appeared a few times. Other DNA sequences in this specimen translate into the identical CDR3. The chain has TRBV7-2 and TRBJ2-5; weak D call: TRBD2 (7 bases). This CDR3 spans 14 amino acids. Trimming shortened V by 0 bases and J by 4 bases, and 9 bases separated the two germline ends. Per the germline V gene, CDR1 is SGHTA and CDR2 is FQGNSA. The CDR3 region is CASSLAGGRETQYF. The CDR3 region has the DNA TGTGCCAGCAGCTTAGCGGGGGGGCGAGAGACCCAGTACTTC.

The chain joins TRBV7-9 to TRBJ2-7; D gene uncertain. Between the trimmed V and J ends, which lost 8 bases and 1 base, there was a span of 6 bases. This CDR3 is built from 11 residues. CDR1 SEHNR and CDR2 FQNEAQ come from the germline V gene (reference sequence). In DNA form, the CDR3 reads TGTGCCAGCGCTAAATCCTACGAGCAGTACTTC. Encoded protein: CASAKSYEQYF. Using reference TRBV7-9 and TRBJ2-7 for the parts outside the CDR3, the full variable domain is DTGVSQNPRHKITKRGQNVTFRCDPISEHNRLYWYRQTLGQGPEFLTYFQNEAQLEKSRLLSDRFSAERPKGSFSTLEIQRTEQGDSAMYLCASAKSYEQYFGPGTRLTVT.

This clone was detected only a few times. The chain combines TRBV4-2 with TRBJ1-5; weak D call: TRBD1 (5 bases). Germline V lookup: CDR1 LGHNA, CDR2 YNFKEQ. This CDR3 is built from 14 residues. V was cut by 4 bases and J by 3 bases, with 10 bases left in between. CDR3 sequence (DNA): TGTGCCAGCAGCCTTATACAGGACAATCAGCCCCAGCATTTT. As protein: CASSLIQDNQPQHF.

This clone has just a few counts. J is TRBJ1-4 and V is TRBV27; TRBD1 might be the D (6 bases). CDR1 MNHEY and CDR2 SMNVEV come from the germline V gene (reference sequence). Trimming removed 5 bases at V and 7 bases at J, with 17 bases between. This CDR3 has 15 amino acids. The CDR3 sequence: CASSPTRGAGEKLFF. In DNA, the CDR3 is TGTGCCAGCAGTCCCACCCGGGGGGCGGGTGAAAAACTGTTTTTT.

This clone turned up a few times. This chain links TRBV6-1 with TRBJ2-1; 12 bases align to TRBD2. Per germline, CDR1 MNHNS and CDR2 SASEGT. The ends lost 3 bases at V and 4 bases at J; junction bases unmatched: 4. The CDR3 is 16 residues long. In DNA, the CDR3 is TGTGCCAGCAGTGAGGCTAGCGGGGGGGTGTACAATGAGCAGTTCTTC. This codes for CASSEASGGVYNEQFF.

The rearrangement uses TRBV4-3 and TRBJ2-1, with 8 bases fitting TRBD2. Per germline, CDR1 LGHNA and CDR2 YSLEER. The CDR3 runs to 15 residues. The V segment lost 4 bases and the J segment 9 bases; nucleotides outside the gene matches: 11. CDR3 loop: CASSLTGTSVSEQFF. CDR3 in DNA: TGCGCCAGCAGCCTAACCGGGACTAGTGTTAGTGAGCAGTTCTTC.

This clone was found a few times. The chain is built from TRBV4-1 and TRBJ1-6; TRBD1 agrees at 9 bases. After removal of 0 bases from V and 9 bases from J, the junction contained 9 bases not matched to a gene. CDR1 MGHRA and CDR2 YSYEKL come from the germline V gene. CDR3 length: 17 residues. The CDR3 DNA is TGCGCCAGCAGCCAAGACCGCCTCGGGACAGGGCTTTCACCCCTCCACTTT. Amino acid sequence: CASSQDRLGTGLSPLHF.

The genes are TRBV27 and TRBJ2-7; a possible D gene is TRBD1 (5 bases). CDR1 and CDR2 (germline): MNHEY, SMNVEV (reference sequence). V lost 1 base and J 7 bases, leaving 14 bases between the germline ends. This CDR3 spans 14 amino acids. CDR3 sequence reads: CASSLLGPGMEQYF. The CDR3 nucleotides are TGTGCCAGCAGTTTATTGGGGCCCGGTATGGAGCAGTACTTC.

CDR3 loop: CASRTGINEKLFF. For the CDR3, the DNA is TGTGCCAGTAGGACAGGAATCAATGAAAAACTGTTTTTT. This chain connects TRBV19 to TRBJ1-4, with D perhaps matching TRBD1 (6 bases). The germline CDR1 and CDR2 sequences are LNHDA and SQIVND (reference sequence). The CDR3 spans 13 residues. V gave up 6 bases and J gave up 5 bases, with 10 bases separating them.

Of note for this clone: The sample carries other DNA sequences with the same CDR3. J is TRBJ2-7 and V is TRBV29-1, with no clear D. The CDR3 sequence is 14 residues long. The germline CDR1 and CDR2 sequences are SQVTM and ANQGSEA. Trimming took 4 bases from V and 0 from J, leaving 13 bases between them. The CDR3 here is CSVVSHTSSYEQYF. The CDR3 DNA sequence: TGCAGCGTTGTGTCTCATACAAGCTCCTACGAGCAGTACTTC.

This clone was seen more than once but under ten times. An end of the junction does not agree with germline; a read error may underlie this. In the same sample, other DNA sequences code for this CDR3. This chain links TRBV28 with TRBJ1-5, with D maybe TRBD1 (6 bases). The CDR3 sequence is 15 residues long. Germline CDR1 and CDR2: MDHEN and SYDVKM. In DNA, the CDR3 is TGTGCCAGCAAATTCTGGACAGATAGCAATCAGCCCAAGCATTTC. Translated, it gives CASKFWTDSNQPKHF.

This clone occurred a few times. The genes are TRBV30 and TRBJ1-1; 9 positions agree with TRBD1. There are 13 residues in the CDR3. V lost 2 bases and J lost 6; bases outside the gene matches: 4. The germline V gene has CDR1 GTSNPN and CDR2 SVGIG (reference sequence). This CDR3 reads CAWSTDRGSEAFF. CDR3 sequence (DNA): TGTGCCTGGAGTACTGACAGGGGGTCTGAAGCTTTCTTT.

Concerning this clone: A junction end diverges from the germline sequence, so it may reflect a read error. The chain has TRBV5-4 and TRBJ2-7; D unclear. The CDR3 runs to 12 residues. Germline V gene data show CDR1 as SGHNT and CDR2 as YYREEE (reference sequence). The CDR3 spells CASSLDGFEQSF. In DNA form, the CDR3 reads TGTGCCAGCAGTTTGGACGGGTTCGAGCAGTCCTTC.

The chain recombines TRBV4-1 with TRBJ2-1; 11 bases align to TRBD1. The CDR3 extends over 14 amino acids. Germline values: CDR1 MGHRA, CDR2 YSYEKL. The V gene end was trimmed by 4 bases and the J gene end by 6 bases; junction bases not matched to a gene: 2. CDR3 sequence (DNA): TGCGCCAGCAGCCCCGGGACAGGGGGCAATGAGCAGTTCTTC. It is translated as CASSPGTGGNEQFF.